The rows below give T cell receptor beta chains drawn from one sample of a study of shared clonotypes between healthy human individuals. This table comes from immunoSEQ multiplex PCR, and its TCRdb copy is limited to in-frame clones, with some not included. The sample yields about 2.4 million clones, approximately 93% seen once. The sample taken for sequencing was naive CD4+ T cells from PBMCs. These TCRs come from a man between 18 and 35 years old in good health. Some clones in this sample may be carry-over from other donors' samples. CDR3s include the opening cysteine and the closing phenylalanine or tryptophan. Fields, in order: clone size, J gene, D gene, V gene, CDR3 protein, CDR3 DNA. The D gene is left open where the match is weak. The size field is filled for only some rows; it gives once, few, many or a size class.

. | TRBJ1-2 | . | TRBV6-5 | CASSYSIPGTNYGYTF | TGTGCCAGCAGTTACTCGATTCCGGGTACCAACTATGGCTACACCTTC
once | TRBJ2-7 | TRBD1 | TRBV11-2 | CASSLAGGSYEQYF | TGTGCCAGCAGCTTAGCAGGGGGCTCGTACGAGCAGTACTTC
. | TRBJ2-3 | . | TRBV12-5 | CASGAGATGDTQYF | TGTGCTAGTGGTGCCGGGGCAACCGGCGATACGCAGTATTTT
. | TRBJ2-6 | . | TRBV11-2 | CASSPGLISGANVLTF | TGTGCCAGCAGCCCGGGTCTCATCTCTGGGGCCAACGTCCTGACTTTC
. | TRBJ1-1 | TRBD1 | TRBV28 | CASHRQGSTEAFF | TGTGCCAGTCATCGACAGGGATCGACTGAAGCTTTCTTT
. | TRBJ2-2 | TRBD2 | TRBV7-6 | CASSSLTSGRGNTGELFF | TGTGCCAGCAGCTCACTGACTAGCGGGAGGGGGAACACCGGGGAGCTGTTTTTT
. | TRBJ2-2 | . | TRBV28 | CASSHGGNTGELFF | TGTGCCAGCAGCCATGGGGGGAACACCGGGGAGCTGTTTTTT
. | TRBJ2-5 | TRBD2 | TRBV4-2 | CASSQGTSGMGEQETQYF | TGTGCCAGCAGCCAAGGGACTAGCGGGATGGGAGAACAAGAGACCCAGTACTTC
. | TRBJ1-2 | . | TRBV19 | CASSISAHYNYGYTF | TGTGCCAGTAGTATTTCGGCGCACTATAACTATGGCTACACCTTC
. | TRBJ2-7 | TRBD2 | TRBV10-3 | CAIRKQTGTSGTEQYF | TGTGCCATCAGAAAGCAAACCGGGACTAGCGGGACCGAGCAGTACTTC
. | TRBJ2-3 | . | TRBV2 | CASSAGGPSTDTQYF | TGTGCCAGCAGTGCAGGCGGTCCTAGCACAGATACGCAGTATTTT
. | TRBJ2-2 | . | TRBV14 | CASSIQSHGELFF | TGTGCCAGCAGCATACAGAGTCACGGGGAGCTGTTTTTT
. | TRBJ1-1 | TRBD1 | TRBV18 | CASSPSIRQGNTEAFF | TGTGCCAGCTCACCTTCCATACGACAGGGAAACACTGAAGCTTTCTTT
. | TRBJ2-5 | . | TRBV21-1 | CASSRAGEETQYF | TGTGCCAGCAGCAGGGCAGGAGAAGAGACCCAGTACTTC
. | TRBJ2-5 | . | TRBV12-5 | CASGFGGQETQYF | TGTGCTAGTGGTTTTGGGGGGCAAGAGACCCAGTACTTC